Each of the 23 T cell receptor beta chains below was sequenced from the same sample in a study of T-cell reconstitution after alpha-beta-depleted transplantation in children. TCRbeta library construction was performed incorporating unique molecular identifiers. TCRdb analysed the PCR reads with MiXCR anew, one entry per CDR3 protein. Seen here are 200,000 to 250,000 distinct CDR3 sequences, 11% observed once, and the top ten hold about 30%. The material sequenced was PBMCs, taken before TCRalphabeta/CD19-depleted stem cell transplant. All receptors come from a child under two years old with acute myeloid leukemia, due to receive a stem cell transplant.

This clonotype was picked up many times. The V and J genes are TRBV20-1 and TRBJ1-1; D unresolved. The V and J ends lost 5 bases and 0 bases respectively, with 7 bases between them. The CDR3 consists of 12 residues. The germline CDR1 and CDR2 sequences are DFQATT and SNEGSKA (reference sequence). For the CDR3, the DNA is TGCAGTGCTTCGCAGCTGAACACTGAAGCTTTCTTT. This translates into CSASQLNTEAFF.

Many counts were recorded for this clonotype. This chain joins TRBV20-1 and TRBJ2-1; 9 positions agree with TRBD2. Germline V gene sequence: CDR1 DFQATT, CDR2 SNEGSKA (reference sequence). The CDR3 length is 15 residues. The V segment lost 3 bases and the J segment 0 bases; nucleotides outside the gene matches: 3. The CDR3 loop reads CSASNSGGSYNEQFF. DNA of the CDR3: TGCAGTGCTAGCAATAGCGGGGGCTCCTACAATGAGCAGTTCTTC.

This clonotype was found many times. The J gene is TRBJ1-4, the V gene TRBV20-1; D is unresolved. CDR1 DFQATT and CDR2 SNEGSKA come from the germline V gene (reference sequence). The CDR3 sequence is 11 residues long. With 0 bases removed from V and 7 bases from J, the gap between germline ends came to 3 bases. CDR3: CSARDAEKLFF. In DNA, the CDR3 is TGCAGTGCTAGAGATGCTGAAAAACTGTTTTTT.

As for this clonotype: This may come from a read error, since a much larger clone is one base off. As DNA, the CDR3 is TGTGCCACCTCCGCACCACCCTACGAGCAGTACTTC. It encodes CATSAPPYEQYF. This chain connects TRBV6-2 or TRBV6-3 to TRBJ2-7; D ambiguous. Trimming removed 10 bases from V and 2 bases from J, with 12 bases in between. CDR3 length equals 12 residues. Germline loops: CDR1 MNHEY, CDR2 SVGEGT.

This clonotype was recorded at least ten times. The chain has TRBV20-1 and TRBJ2-1; 10 bases map to TRBD2. The CDR3 has 16 residues. With V trimmed by 0 bases and J by 9 bases, 11 bases remained unmatched. Germline CDR1 DFQATT, CDR2 SNEGSKA (reference sequence). DNA of the CDR3: TGCAGTGCTAGAGATCGGCCTAGCGGGGGTCGGGGTGAGCAGTTCTTC. It is translated as CSARDRPSGGRGEQFF.

The rearrangement links TRBV2 to TRBJ2-4, with D possibly being TRBD2 (6 bases). Trimming cost V 6 bases and J 0 bases, with 21 bases left between them. The CDR3 runs 18 residues. The germline V gene has CDR1 SNHLY and CDR2 FYNNEI. The CDR3 DNA reads TGTGCCAGCAGCCTGACTGGCGGGGCTTTACTAGCCAAAAACATTCAGTACTTC. Its translation is CASSLTGGALLAKNIQYF.

This clonotype was counted many times. This chain joins TRBV21-1 and TRBJ1-2. TRBV21-1 is marked as a pseudogene. The CDR3 totals 14 residues. CDR3 sequence: CASSKGTADYGYTF. As DNA, the CDR3 is TGTGCCAGCAGCAAAGGGACTGCTGACTATGGCTACACCTTC.

This clonotype was seen repeatedly, ten times or more. The rearrangement uses TRBV12-3 or TRBV12-4 and TRBJ1-1, with D uncertain. Trimming took 6 bases from V and 3 from J, leaving 14 bases between them. This CDR3 has 14 residues. The CDR3 loop reads CASSPSVVDTEAFF. The CDR3 DNA reads TGTGCCAGCAGCCCCTCAGTTGTGGACACTGAAGCTTTCTTT.

This clonotype has more than one count but fewer than ten. The chain has TRBV5-4 and TRBJ2-7; D is ambiguous. CDR3 length: 14 amino acids. Germline CDR1 and CDR2: SGHNT and YYREEE (reference sequence). Trimming shortened V by 0 bases and J by 2 bases, and 9 bases separated the two germline ends. This chain's CDR3 is CASSLADGAYEQYF. CDR3 DNA: TGTGCCAGCAGCTTGGCAGACGGAGCCTACGAGCAGTACTTC.

This clonotype showed up many times. The chain links TRBV5-1 to TRBJ2-5; 8 bases line up with TRBD2. The CDR3 has 16 amino acids. Germline lookup yields CDR1 SGHRS and CDR2 YFSETQ. Germline trimming cut 0 bases from V and 2 bases from J; bases unmatched to any gene: 6. As DNA, the CDR3 is TGCGCCAGCAGCTTGGCGGGTAGCGGGATACAAGAGACCCAGTACTTC. It encodes CASSLAGSGIQETQYF.

There are many counts of this clonotype. The genes are TRBV7-8 and TRBJ1-2, with no clear D. The CDR3 is 13 amino acids. Between the trimmed V and J ends, which lost 6 bases and 7 bases, there was a span of 15 bases. Germline CDR1 reads SGHVS; CDR2 reads FQNEAQ. CDR3 residues: CASRESLLSGYTF. The CDR3 DNA is TGTGCCAGCAGGGAGTCCCTTTTAAGTGGCTACACCTTC.

This clonotype appeared many times. CDR3 in amino acids: CASTLTGGRDGELFF. CDR3 sequence (DNA): TGTGCCAGCACCTTGACAGGGGGCAGGGACGGGGAGCTGTTTTTT. The rearrangement uses TRBV7-3 and TRBJ2-2; 10 bases line up with TRBD1. CDR3 length equals 15 residues. Germline CDR1 is SGHTA and CDR2 is FQGTGA. With 7 bases clipped from V and 7 bases from J, the junction kept 9 bases outside the gene matches. The full variable domain, completed using reference TRBV7-3 and TRBJ2-2, is GAGVSQTPSNKVTEKGKYVELRCDPISGHTALYWYRQSLGQGPEFLIYFQGTGAADDSGLPNDRFFAVRPEGSVSTLKIQRTERGDSAVYLCASTLTGGRDGELFFGEGSRLTVL.

This clonotype was counted only a few times. The chain has TRBV19 and TRBJ2-1; tentatively, D is TRBD2 (5 bases). Deletions cut 3 bases from V and 3 bases from J, with 6 bases between. The CDR3 runs to 13 residues. The germline V gene encodes CDR1 LNHDA and CDR2 SQIVND (reference sequence). The DNA of the CDR3 is TGTGCCAGTAGTATTGAGGGCTACAATGAGCAGTTCTTC. It specifies CASSIEGYNEQFF.

This clonotype was detected ten times or more. The rearrangement uses TRBV19 and TRBJ1-2, with TRBD1 identical over 9 bases. CDR1 is LNHDA and CDR2 is SQIVND in the germline V gene (reference sequence). V shed 7 bases, J shed 4 bases, and the junction held 7 bases outside the gene matches. The CDR3 extends over 14 amino acids. CDR3 in amino acids: CASNNRGLGYGYTF. DNA for the CDR3: TGTGCCAGTAACAACAGGGGGCTCGGCTATGGCTACACCTTC.

This clonotype was seen repeatedly, ten times or more. CDR3: CASSFGGVETQYF. Here the CDR3 DNA reads TGTGCCAGCAGTTTCGGAGGTGTGGAGACCCAGTACTTC. This chain links TRBV12-3 or TRBV12-4 with TRBJ2-5; D possibly corresponds to TRBD2 (5 bases). The CDR3 consists of 13 residues. Deletions cut 3 bases from V and 5 bases from J, with 10 bases between.

This clonotype was seen repeatedly, ten times or more. In DNA, the CDR3 is TGTGCCACCAGCAGAGATGGTAAACTCCACTCTGGGGCCAACGTCCTGACTTTC. Protein product: CATSRDGKLHSGANVLTF. V and J are TRBV15 and TRBJ2-6, with D hard to call. CDR3 length: 18 residues. Between the trimmed V and J ends, which lost 0 bases and 0 bases, there was a span of 12 bases. From germline, CDR1 is LNHNV and CDR2 YYDKDF (reference sequence).

This clonotype showed up many times. V gene TRBV11-1 combines with J gene TRBJ2-1, with TRBD2 identical over 15 bases. V shed 1 base, J shed 8 bases, and the junction held 9 bases outside the gene matches. The CDR3 extends over 18 amino acids. Germline CDR1 SGHAT, CDR2 FQDESV (reference sequence). The CDR3, as DNA: TGTGCCAGCAGCTTAGTACGGTGGGGACTAGCGGGAGGAGATGAGCAGTTCTTC. Its translation: CASSLVRWGLAGGDEQFF.

This clonotype is a singleton in its sample. Germline and junction disagree at one end, which may indicate a read error. V is TRBV5-1 and J is TRBJ2-7; D may correspond to TRBD1 or TRBD2 (5 bases each). Germline V gene data show CDR1 as SGHRS and CDR2 as YFSETQ. This CDR3 is built from 13 residues. CDR3 nucleotides: TGCGCCAGTAGCTTGGGACCAAGGTACGAGCGGTACTTC. Protein: CASSLGPRYERYF.

This clonotype was observed many times. The rearrangement joins TRBV7-2 to TRBJ2-1; D assignment may be TRBD1 or TRBD2 (5 bases each). Per the germline V gene, CDR1 is SGHTA and CDR2 is FQGNSA. The CDR3 covers 14 residues. Trimming cost V 5 bases and J 4 bases, with 12 bases left between them. In nucleotides, the CDR3 is TGTGCCAGCAGCCCCCCGGGACGGTACAATGAGCAGTTCTTC. Encoded protein: CASSPPGRYNEQFF.

This clonotype was recorded at least ten times. A junction boundary mismatches the germline segment, possibly from a read error. V usage is TRBV7-7 and J usage is TRBJ2-1, with a weak D call TRBD2 (5 bases). Per germline, CDR1 SSHAT and CDR2 FNYEAQ (reference sequence). This CDR3 has 16 amino acids. Here the CDR3 reads CASSPGAALSYNEQFF. In DNA form, the CDR3 reads TGTGCTAGCAGCCCTGGAGCGGCCTTGTCCTACAATGAGCAGTTCTTC.

Details on this clonotype: A read error is possible here, since a much larger clone lies one base away. CDR3 sequence: CASSLITASGELFF. DNA of the CDR3: TGCGCCAGCAGCTTGATTACAGCCTCCGGGGAGCTGTTTTTT. The V gene is TRBV5-1, the J gene TRBJ2-2; D remains unclear. The CDR3 runs to 14 residues. Germline CDR1 SGHRS, CDR2 YFSETQ. V was cut by 1 base and J by 6 bases, with 10 bases left in between.

Ten or more counts support this clonotype. The chain couples TRBV6-5 to TRBJ1-2, with D perhaps matching TRBD1 (6 bases). The CDR3 is 13 amino acids. Germline-derived CDR1 and CDR2 are MNHEY and SVGAGI. V was pared by 2 bases and J by 7 bases, with 11 bases between. CDR3 sequence reads: CASSYNRVGGYTF. The CDR3 nucleotides are TGTGCCAGCAGTTACAACAGGGTTGGTGGCTACACCTTC.

The sample holds many counts of this clonotype. The chain couples TRBV6-5 to TRBJ2-3, with 13 bases matching TRBD2. Unmatched junction bases numbered 8, after V lost 4 bases and J lost 7 bases. CDR1 is MNHEY, CDR2 SVGAGI, per germline. This CDR3 spans 16 amino acids. The CDR3 bases are TGTGCCAGCAGTTCTCCGGGACTAGCGGGGCTCCATACGCAGTATTTT. Amino acids: CASSSPGLAGLHTQYF.